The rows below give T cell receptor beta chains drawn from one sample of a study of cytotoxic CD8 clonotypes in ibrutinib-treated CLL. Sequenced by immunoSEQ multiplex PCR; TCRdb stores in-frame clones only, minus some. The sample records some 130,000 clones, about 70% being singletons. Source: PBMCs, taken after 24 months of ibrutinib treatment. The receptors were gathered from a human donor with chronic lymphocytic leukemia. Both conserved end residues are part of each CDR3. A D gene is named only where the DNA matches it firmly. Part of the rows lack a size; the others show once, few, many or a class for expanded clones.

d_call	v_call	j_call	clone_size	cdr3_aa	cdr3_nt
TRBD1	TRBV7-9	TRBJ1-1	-	CASSRGDRKAEAFF	TGTGCCAGCAGCAGGGGGGACAGGAAAGCTGAAGCTTTCTTT
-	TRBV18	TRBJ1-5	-	CASSPGRNGNQPQHF	TGTGCCAGCTCACCAGGCAGGAATGGCAATCAGCCCCAGCATTTT
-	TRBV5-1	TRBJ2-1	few	CASSFPSGGQGEQFF	TGCGCCAGCAGCTTCCCTAGCGGGGGACAGGGTGAGCAGTTCTTC
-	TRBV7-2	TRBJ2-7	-	CASSLMGRLAYEQYF	TGTGCCAGCAGCTTAATGGGCAGGTTAGCCTACGAGCAGTACTTC
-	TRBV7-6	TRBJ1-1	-	CASSPAGGLDEAFF	TGTGCCAGCAGCCCAGCGGGGGGGCTGGATGAAGCTTTCTTT
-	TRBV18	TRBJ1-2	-	CASSPRAGPTNYGYTF	TGTGCCAGCTCACCGAGAGCGGGGCCTACTAACTATGGCTACACCTTC
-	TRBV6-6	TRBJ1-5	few	CASSPPGGRGGQPQHF	TGTGCCAGCAGCCCTCCCGGGGGGCGGGGCGGTCAGCCCCAGCATTTT
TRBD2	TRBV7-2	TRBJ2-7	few	CASSSHGSGGYEQYF	TGTGCCAGCAGCTCCCATGGGTCGGGGGGGTACGAGCAGTACTTC
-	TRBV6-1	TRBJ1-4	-	CASREASTNEKLFF	TGTGCCAGCAGGGAAGCCTCAACTAATGAAAAACTGTTTTTT
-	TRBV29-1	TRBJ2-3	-	CSVEGSLGWDTQYF	TGCAGCGTTGAAGGTTCCCTAGGGTGGGATACGCAGTATTTT
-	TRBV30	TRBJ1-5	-	CAWTWGGQPQHF	TGTGCCTGGACTTGGGGGGGTCAGCCCCAGCATTTT
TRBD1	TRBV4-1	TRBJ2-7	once	CASSQFGDRGGEQYF	TGCGCCAGCAGCCAATTTGGGGACAGGGGCGGCGAGCAGTACTTC
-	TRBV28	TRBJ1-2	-	CASSLVASGGRGYTF	TGTGCCAGCAGTTTAGTAGCCTCCGGGGGACGGGGCTACACCTTC